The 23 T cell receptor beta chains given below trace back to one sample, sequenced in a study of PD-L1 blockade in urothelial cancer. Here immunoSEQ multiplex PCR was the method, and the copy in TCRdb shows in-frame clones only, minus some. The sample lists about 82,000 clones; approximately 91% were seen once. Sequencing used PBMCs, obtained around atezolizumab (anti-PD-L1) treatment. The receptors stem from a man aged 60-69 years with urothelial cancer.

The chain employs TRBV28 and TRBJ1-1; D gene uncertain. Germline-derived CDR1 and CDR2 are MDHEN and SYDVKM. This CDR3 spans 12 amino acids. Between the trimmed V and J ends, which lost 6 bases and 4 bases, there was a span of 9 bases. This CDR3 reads CASRRSGTEAFF. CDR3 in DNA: TGTGCCAGCAGGAGATCTGGCACTGAAGCTTTCTTT.

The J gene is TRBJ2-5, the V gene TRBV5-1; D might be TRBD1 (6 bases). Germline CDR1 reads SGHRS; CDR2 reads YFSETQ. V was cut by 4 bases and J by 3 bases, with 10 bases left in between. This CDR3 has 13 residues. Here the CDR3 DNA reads TGCGCCAGCAGCCTACAGGGTGAAGAGACCCAGTACTTC. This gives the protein CASSLQGEETQYF. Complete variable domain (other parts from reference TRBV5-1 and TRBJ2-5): KAGVTQTPRYLIKTRGQQVTLSCSPISGHRSVSWYQQTPGQGLQFLFEYFSETQRNKGNFPGRFSGRQFSNSRSEMNVSTLELGDSALYLCASSLQGEETQYFGPGTRLLVL.

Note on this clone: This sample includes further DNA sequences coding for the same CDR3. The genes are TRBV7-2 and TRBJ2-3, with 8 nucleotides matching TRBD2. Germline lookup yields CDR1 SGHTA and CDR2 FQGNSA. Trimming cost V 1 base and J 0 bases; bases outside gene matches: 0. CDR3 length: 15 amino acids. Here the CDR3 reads CASSLVAGSTDTQYF. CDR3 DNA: TGTGCCAGCAGCTTAGTAGCGGGGAGCACAGATACGCAGTATTTT.

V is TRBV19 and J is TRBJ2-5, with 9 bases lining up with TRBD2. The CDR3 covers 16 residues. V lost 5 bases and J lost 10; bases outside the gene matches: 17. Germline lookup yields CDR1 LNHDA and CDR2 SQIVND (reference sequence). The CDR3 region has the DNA TGTGCCAGTAGTTTAGGGGGGGCTAGCGGGGACCGAAACCAGTACTTC. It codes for CASSLGGASGDRNQYF. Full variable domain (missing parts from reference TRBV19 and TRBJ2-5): DGGITQSPKYLFRKEGQNVTLSCEQNLNHDAMYWYRQDPGQGLRLIYYSQIVNDFQKGDIAEGYSVSREKKESFPLTVTSAQKNPTAFYLCASSLGGASGDRNQYFGPGTRLLVL.

DNA of the CDR3: TGTGCCAGCAGCTTGGCTTCTTACAATGAGCAGTTCTTC. It specifies CASSLASYNEQFF. The chain has TRBV5-6 and TRBJ2-1; no reliable D call. Germline V gene sequence: CDR1 SGHDT, CDR2 YYEEEE. V was clipped by 0 bases and J by 4 bases, with 5 bases between them. The CDR3 totals 13 residues. The whole variable domain, remainder taken from reference TRBV5-6 and TRBJ2-1, is DAGVTQSPTHLIKTRGQQVTLRCSPKSGHDTVSWYQQALGQGPQFIFQYYEEEERQRGNFPDRFSGHQFPNYSSELNVNALLLGDSALYLCASSLASYNEQFFGPGTRLTVL.

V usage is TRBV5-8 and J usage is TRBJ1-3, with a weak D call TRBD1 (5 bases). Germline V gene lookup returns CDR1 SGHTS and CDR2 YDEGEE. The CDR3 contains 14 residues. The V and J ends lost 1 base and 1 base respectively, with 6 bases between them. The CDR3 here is CASSLQGSGNTIYF. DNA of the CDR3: TGTGCCAGCAGCTTGCAGGGATCTGGAAACACCATATATTTT.

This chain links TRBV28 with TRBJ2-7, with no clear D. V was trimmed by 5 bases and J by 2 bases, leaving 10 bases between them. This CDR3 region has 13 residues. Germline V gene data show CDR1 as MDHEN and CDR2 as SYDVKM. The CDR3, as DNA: TGTGCCAGCAGTCTCACAGTGACCTACGAGCAGTACTTC. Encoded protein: CASSLTVTYEQYF.

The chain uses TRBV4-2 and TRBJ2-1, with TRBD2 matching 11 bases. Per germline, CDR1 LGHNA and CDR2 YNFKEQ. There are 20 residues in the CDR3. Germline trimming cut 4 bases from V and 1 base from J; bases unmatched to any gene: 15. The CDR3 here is CASSRVTSGNVWGSYNEQFF. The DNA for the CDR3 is TGTGCCAGCAGCCGCGTGACTAGCGGGAACGTTTGGGGTTCCTACAATGAGCAGTTCTTC.

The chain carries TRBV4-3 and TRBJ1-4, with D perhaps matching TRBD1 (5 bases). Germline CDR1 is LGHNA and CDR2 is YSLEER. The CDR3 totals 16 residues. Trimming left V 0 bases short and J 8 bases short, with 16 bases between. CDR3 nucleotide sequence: TGCGCCAGCAGCCAAGATCGCGGAGGGAAGGGGGAAAAACTGTTTTTT. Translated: CASSQDRGGKGEKLFF.

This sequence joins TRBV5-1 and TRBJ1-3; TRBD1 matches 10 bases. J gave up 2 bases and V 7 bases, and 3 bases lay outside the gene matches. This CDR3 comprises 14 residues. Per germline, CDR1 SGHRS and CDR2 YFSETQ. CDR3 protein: CASSGTGAGNTIYF. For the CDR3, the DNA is TGCGCCAGCTCGGGGACAGGGGCTGGAAACACCATATATTTT.

The DNA for the CDR3 is TGTGCCAGCAGCGGGGGATTAGGGCGGGGGGACCCAGATACGCAGTATTTT. Its protein product is CASSGGLGRGDPDTQYF. This chain connects TRBV5-6 to TRBJ2-3; TRBD2 matches 8 bases. V was clipped by 4 bases and J by 4 bases; unmatched bases: 14. The CDR3 contains 17 residues. The germline V gene encodes CDR1 SGHDT and CDR2 YYEEEE.

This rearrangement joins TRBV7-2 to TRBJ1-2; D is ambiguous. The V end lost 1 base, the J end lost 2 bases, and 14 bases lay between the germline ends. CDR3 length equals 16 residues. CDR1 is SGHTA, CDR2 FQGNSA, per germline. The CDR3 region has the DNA TGTGCCAGCAGCTTAGAATTTCGGACTCAGAACTATGGCTACACCTTC. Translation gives CASSLEFRTQNYGYTF.

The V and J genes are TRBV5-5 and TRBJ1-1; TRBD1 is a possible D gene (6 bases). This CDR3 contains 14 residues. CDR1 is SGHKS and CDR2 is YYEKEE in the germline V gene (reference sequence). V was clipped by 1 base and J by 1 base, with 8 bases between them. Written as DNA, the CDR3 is TGTGCCAGCAGCTTGCCAGGGGCGAACACTGAAGCTTTCTTT. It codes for CASSLPGANTEAFF. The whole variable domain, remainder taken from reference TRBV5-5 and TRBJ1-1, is DAGVTQSPTHLIKTRGQQVTLRCSPISGHKSVSWYQQVLGQGPQFIFQYYEKEERGRGNFPDRFSARQFPNYSSELNVNALLLGDSALYLCASSLPGANTEAFFGQGTRLTVV.

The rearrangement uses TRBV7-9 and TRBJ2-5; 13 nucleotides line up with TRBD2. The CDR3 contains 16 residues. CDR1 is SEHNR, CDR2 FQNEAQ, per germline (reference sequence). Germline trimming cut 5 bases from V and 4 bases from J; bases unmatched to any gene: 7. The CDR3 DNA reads TGTGCCAGCAGCCCAGGGGGGACTAGCGGGATAGAGACCCAGTACTTC. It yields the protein CASSPGGTSGIETQYF.

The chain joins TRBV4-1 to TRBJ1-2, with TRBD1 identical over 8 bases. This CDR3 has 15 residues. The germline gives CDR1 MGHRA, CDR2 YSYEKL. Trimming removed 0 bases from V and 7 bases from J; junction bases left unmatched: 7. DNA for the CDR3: TGCGCCAGCAGCCAAGAGCGGACAGGGCATTTTGGCTACACCTTC. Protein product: CASSQERTGHFGYTF.

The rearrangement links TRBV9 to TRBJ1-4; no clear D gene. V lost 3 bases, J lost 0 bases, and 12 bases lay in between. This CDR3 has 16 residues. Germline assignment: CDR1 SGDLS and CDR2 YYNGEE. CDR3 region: CASSAQAYTTNEKLFF. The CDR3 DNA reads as TGTGCCAGCAGCGCCCAAGCGTATACAACTAATGAAAAACTGTTTTTT.

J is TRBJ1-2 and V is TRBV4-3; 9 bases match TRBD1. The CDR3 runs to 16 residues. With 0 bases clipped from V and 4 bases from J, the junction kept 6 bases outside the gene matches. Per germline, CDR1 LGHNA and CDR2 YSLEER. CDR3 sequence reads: CASSQDTGQGSYGYTF. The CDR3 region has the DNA TGCGCCAGCAGCCAAGATACGGGACAGGGTAGCTATGGCTACACCTTC.

CDR3 sequence (DNA): TGTGCCAGCAGGACAGTCAATCAGCCCCAGCATTTT. This codes for CASRTVNQPQHF. The V gene is TRBV6-5, the J gene TRBJ1-5; possibly TRBD1 for D (5 bases). The germline V gene encodes CDR1 MNHEY and CDR2 SVGAGI. The CDR3 is 12 amino acids. The V end was cut by 6 bases, the J end by 3 bases, with 6 bases between.

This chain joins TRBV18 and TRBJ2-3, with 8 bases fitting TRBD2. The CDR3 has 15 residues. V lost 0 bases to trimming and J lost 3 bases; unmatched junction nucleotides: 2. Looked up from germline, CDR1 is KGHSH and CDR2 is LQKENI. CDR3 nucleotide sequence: TGTGCCAGCTCACCACCTGCGGGGGGAACAGATACGCAGTATTTT. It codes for CASSPPAGGTDTQYF.

CDR3 residues: CASSLGATSGRRSDTQYF. The CDR3 region has the DNA TGCGCCAGCAGCTTGGGGGCGACTAGCGGGAGGAGGTCAGATACGCAGTATTTT. The rearrangement links TRBV5-1 to TRBJ2-3, with 13 nucleotides matching TRBD2. The CDR3 covers 18 residues. Germline CDR1 SGHRS, CDR2 YFSETQ. V shed 0 bases and J 4 bases; nucleotides not matched to a gene: 8.

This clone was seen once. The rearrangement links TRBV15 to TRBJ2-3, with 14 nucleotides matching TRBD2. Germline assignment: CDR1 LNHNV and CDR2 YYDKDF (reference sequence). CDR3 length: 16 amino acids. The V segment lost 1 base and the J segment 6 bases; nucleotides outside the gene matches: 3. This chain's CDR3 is CATSRGLAGGVDTQYF. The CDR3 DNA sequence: TGTGCCACCAGCAGAGGACTAGCGGGAGGGGTGGATACGCAGTATTTT.

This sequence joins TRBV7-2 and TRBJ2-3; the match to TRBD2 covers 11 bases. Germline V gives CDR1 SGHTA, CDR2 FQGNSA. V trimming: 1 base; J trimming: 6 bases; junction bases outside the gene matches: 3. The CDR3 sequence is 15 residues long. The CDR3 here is CASSLGLAGQDTQYF. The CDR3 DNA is TGTGCCAGCAGCTTAGGACTAGCGGGGCAGGATACGCAGTATTTT.

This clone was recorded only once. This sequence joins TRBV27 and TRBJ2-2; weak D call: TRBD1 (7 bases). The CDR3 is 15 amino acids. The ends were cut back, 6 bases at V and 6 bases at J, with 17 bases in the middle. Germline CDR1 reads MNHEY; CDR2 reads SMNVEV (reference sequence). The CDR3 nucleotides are TGTGCCAGCAGAAGCGGCAGGGGGGCCCCCGGGGAGCTGTTTTTT. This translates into CASRSGRGAPGELFF.